Below, 9 T cell receptor beta chains from the same sample are listed, as sequenced in a study of OX40 agonist ivuxolimab in advanced cancers. Data came from immunoSEQ multiplex PCR; TCRdb stores just in-frame clones and leaves some out. The sample includes tens of thousands of clones, roughly 90% seen only once; the top ten take over 15%. The sequences come from CD4+ or CD8+ T cells sorted from blood, collected in a trial of the OX40 agonist ivuxolimab. All receptors derive from an adult with an advanced solid tumor such as melanoma, head and neck, liver or kidney cancer.

In DNA form, the CDR3 reads TGTGCCAGCAGCGCCTCCGGGACAGGGGGCGCTCCGACTTTCTTT. It yields the protein CASSASGTGGAPTFF. The V gene is TRBV9, the J gene TRBJ1-1; 12 bases are a match to TRBD1. This CDR3 spans 15 amino acids. CDR1 and CDR2 from the germline V gene are SGDLS and YYNGEE. V dropped 3 bases and J dropped 12; count of bases not matched to a gene: 12.

The J gene is TRBJ2-1, the V gene TRBV7-8, with 7 bases matching TRBD1. With V trimmed by 3 bases and J by 4 bases, 12 bases remained unmatched. This CDR3 comprises 17 residues. The V gene's germline CDR1 is SGHVS and CDR2 FQNEAQ. The CDR3 region has the DNA TGTGCCAGCAGCTTTAGTTCACCGGGACAGAGATACAATGAGCAGTTCTTC. Its protein product is CASSFSSPGQRYNEQFF.

This chain joins TRBV7-8 and TRBJ1-5; D is possibly TRBD1 (5 bases). The CDR3 covers 15 residues. Germline assignment: CDR1 SGHVS and CDR2 FQNEAQ. The V and J ends lost 3 bases and 5 bases respectively, with 14 bases between them. The CDR3 bases are TGTGCCAGCAGCTTCGGGGCAGGGTATTATCAGCCCCAGCATTTT. Translation gives CASSFGAGYYQPQHF.

CDR3 protein: CASSVVKGSVTEAFF. CDR3 coding DNA: TGTGCCAGCAGCGTAGTTAAAGGCTCGGTCACTGAAGCTTTCTTT. The chain recombines TRBV9 with TRBJ1-1; the D is unclear. There are 15 residues in the CDR3. Trimming cost V 0 bases and J 4 bases, with 13 bases left between them. CDR1 and CDR2 from the germline V gene are SGDLS and YYNGEE.

This chain links TRBV4-3 with TRBJ1-5; D ambiguous. V was trimmed by 0 bases and J by 7 bases, leaving 13 bases between them. Germline CDR1 reads LGHNA; CDR2 reads YSLEER. The CDR3 is 15 residues long. The CDR3 protein is CASSQDSRGTQPQHF. The CDR3 nucleotides are TGCGCCAGCAGCCAAGATAGCCGGGGTACCCAGCCCCAGCATTTT.

The sample holds many counts of this clone. Other DNA variants within this sample encode the same CDR3. The chain employs TRBV11-2 and TRBJ2-7; TRBD2 matches 13 bases. CDR1 SGHAT and CDR2 FQNNGV come from the germline V gene. V shed 1 base and J 6 bases; nucleotides not matched to a gene: 6. This CDR3 has 16 residues. CDR3 in amino acids: CASSLGGLAGAREQYF. CDR3 nucleotide sequence: TGTGCCAGCAGCTTAGGAGGACTAGCGGGAGCCCGCGAGCAGTACTTC.

This chain links TRBV19 with TRBJ2-2, with D possibly being TRBD1 (5 bases). V lost 5 bases, J lost 6 bases, and 10 bases lay in between. Germline CDR1 LNHDA, CDR2 SQIVND (reference sequence). This CDR3 has 13 residues. The chain's CDR3 is CASSSWGPGELFF. The CDR3 DNA follows: TGTGCCAGTAGTTCGTGGGGCCCCGGGGAGCTGTTTTTT.

The chain recombines TRBV23-1 with TRBJ2-3; D is unresolved. TRBV23-1 is assigned to the ORF class and has an uncertain function. This CDR3 has 15 amino acids. Trimming removed 4 bases from V and 2 bases from J, with 13 bases in between. In DNA, the CDR3 is TGCGCCAGCAGTCCGATTGTTCCCTTCACAGATACGCAGTATTTT. Residues: CASSPIVPFTDTQYF.

DNA of the CDR3: TGTGCCAGCAGCATGGGACTACTCACAGATACGCAGTATTTT. This codes for CASSMGLLTDTQYF. The chain has TRBV9 and TRBJ2-3; the match to TRBD2 covers 7 bases. Germline V gene sequence: CDR1 SGDLS, CDR2 YYNGEE. The junction had 4 bases not matched to a gene; V was cut back by 4 bases and J by 2 bases. This CDR3 has 14 amino acids.